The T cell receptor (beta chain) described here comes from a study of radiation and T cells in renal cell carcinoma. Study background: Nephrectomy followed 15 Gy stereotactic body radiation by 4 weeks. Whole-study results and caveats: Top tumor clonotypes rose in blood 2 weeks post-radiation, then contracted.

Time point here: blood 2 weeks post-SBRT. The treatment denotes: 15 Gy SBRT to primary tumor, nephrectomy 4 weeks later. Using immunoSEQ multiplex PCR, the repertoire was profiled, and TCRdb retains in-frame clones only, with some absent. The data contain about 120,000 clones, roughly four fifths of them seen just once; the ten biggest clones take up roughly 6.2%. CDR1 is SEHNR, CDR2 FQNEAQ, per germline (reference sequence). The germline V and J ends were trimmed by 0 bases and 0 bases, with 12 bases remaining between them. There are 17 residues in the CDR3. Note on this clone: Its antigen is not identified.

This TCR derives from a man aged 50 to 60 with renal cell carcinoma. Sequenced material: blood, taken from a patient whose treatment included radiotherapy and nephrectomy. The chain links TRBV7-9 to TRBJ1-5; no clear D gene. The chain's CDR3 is CASSLAKRAYSNQPQHF. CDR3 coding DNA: TGTGCCAGCAGCTTAGCGAAGCGTGCTTATAGCAATCAGCCCCAGCATTTT.